This entry features one T cell receptor beta chain sequence. Its antigen is still unknown. Preparation of the TCRbeta library involved a method that used unique molecular identifiers. TCRdb re-called the PCR reads through MiXCR, storing one row per CDR3 protein. The repertoire holds fewer than 35,000 distinct CDR3 sequences, around 17% seen once, with approximately 40% in the top ten. This specimen belongs to a study of T-cell reconstitution after alpha-beta-depleted transplantation in children. Study results and limitations: Reportedly, roughly two months post-transplant, alpha-beta T cells arose from several hundred expanded graft clones.

Trimming cost V 5 bases and J 6 bases; bases outside gene matches: 6. The CDR3 runs to 14 residues. The sequenced sample was PBMCs, mostly from graft donor cells, obtained 60 days after TCRalphabeta/CD19-depleted stem cell transplant. This TCR came from a male patient between 2 and 10 years old who had a stem cell transplant for acute lymphoblastic leukemia, so the T cells may come from the graft donor. This chain joins TRBV12-3 or TRBV12-4 and TRBJ1-4; 7 bases are shared with TRBD1. CDR3 loop: CASSQGGGYEKLFF. The CDR3, as DNA: TGTGCCAGCAGTCAGGGGGGGGGTTATGAAAAACTGTTTTTT.